This TCR beta chain comes out of a study of cytomegalovirus exposure and HLA in healthy donors. Broader study findings: Productive rates of about 87% or about 30% were seen for most TCR beta V segments in an earlier analysis. Sequencing depth roughly uniform across donors was assumed in presence/absence analyses. In vitro, three CMV-associated chains proved specific for CMV antigens.

In the PCR, 60 Vbeta and 13 Jbeta primers were used. Only in-frame clones appear in the TCRdb table, and some are missing; sequencing was by immunoSEQ multiplex PCR. The sample includes about 140,000 clones, about four fifths of them seen just once. In regard to this clone: No antigen is known for it.

Germline V gene lookup returns CDR1 GTSNPN and CDR2 SVGIG (reference sequence). The CDR3 has 13 amino acids. Trimming stripped 1 base from V and 6 bases from J, with 12 bases between. V usage is TRBV30 and J usage is TRBJ1-2, with TRBD1 as a possible D gene (6 bases). This sequence was found in a woman between 18 and 30 years old in good health and CMV-seropositive. Source material: PBMCs. Here the CDR3 DNA reads TGTGCCTGGAGTGCGGCAGGGGATAATGGCTACACCTTC. It translates to CAWSAAGDNGYTF.